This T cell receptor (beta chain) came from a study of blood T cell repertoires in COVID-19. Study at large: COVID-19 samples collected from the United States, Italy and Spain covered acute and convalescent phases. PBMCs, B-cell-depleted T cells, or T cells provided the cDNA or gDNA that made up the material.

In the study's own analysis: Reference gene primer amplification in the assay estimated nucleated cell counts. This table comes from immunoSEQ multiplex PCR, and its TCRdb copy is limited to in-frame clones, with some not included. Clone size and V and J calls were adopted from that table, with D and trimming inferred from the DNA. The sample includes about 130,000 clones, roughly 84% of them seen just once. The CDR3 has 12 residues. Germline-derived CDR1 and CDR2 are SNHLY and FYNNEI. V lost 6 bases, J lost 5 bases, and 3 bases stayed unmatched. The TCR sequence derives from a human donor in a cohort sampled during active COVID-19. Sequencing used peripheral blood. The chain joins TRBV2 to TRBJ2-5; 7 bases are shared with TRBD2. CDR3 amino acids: CASRRTSETQYF. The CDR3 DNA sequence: TGTGCCAGCAGGCGGACTAGTGAGACCCAGTACTTC. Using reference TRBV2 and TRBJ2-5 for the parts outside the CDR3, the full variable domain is EPEVTQTPSHQVTQMGQEVILRCVPISNHLYFYWYRQILGQKVEFLVSFYNNEISEKSEIFDDQFSVERPDGSNFTLKIRSTKLEDSAMYFCASRRTSETQYFGPGTRLLVL.